Listed below are T cell receptor beta chains from one sample, sequenced in a study of Ad26.COV2.S vaccination and SARS-CoV-2 variants. Profiled with immunoSEQ multiplex PCR; TCRdb holds only in-frame clones, not every one. The sample has around 300,000 clones; around nine tenths are singletons. The source material was peripheral blood, sampled in a trial of Ad26.COV2.S vaccine versus placebo. These receptors were taken from a person between 18 and 65 years old who received the Ad26.COV2.S COVID-19 vaccine or a placebo. Both conserved end residues are part of each CDR3. Each record gives: clone size, V gene, J gene, CDR3 length, D gene, CDR3 protein, CDR3 DNA. The D gene is left open where the match is weak. For some rows the clone size is stated as once, few or many, or as a class when expanded; others skip it.

NA	TRBV2	TRBJ1-5	15	NA	CASSERQARNQPQHF	TGTGCCAGCAGTGAAAGACAGGCCCGAAATCAGCCCCAGCATTTT
NA	TRBV9	TRBJ2-3	16	NA	CASSVVGGIGSDTQYF	TGTGCCAGCAGCGTAGTTGGAGGGATCGGATCAGATACGCAGTATTTT
NA	TRBV5-1	TRBJ2-1	16	TRBD2	CASSLVAGGGHNEQFF	TGCGCCAGCAGCTTGGTGGCGGGGGGCGGCCACAATGAGCAGTTCTTC
NA	TRBV13	TRBJ1-4	14	NA	CASSLRGYNEKLFF	TGTGCCAGCAGCTTACGAGGCTATAATGAAAAACTGTTTTTT
NA	TRBV5-1	TRBJ1-4	15	TRBD1	CASSLEGTEDEKLFF	TGCGCCAGCAGCTTGGAAGGGACAGAAGATGAAAAACTGTTTTTT
NA	TRBV5-6	TRBJ1-1	13	NA	CASSFGGHTEAFF	TGTGCCAGCAGCTTTGGGGGTCACACTGAAGCTTTCTTT
NA	TRBV5-1	TRBJ2-3	14	NA	CASNGEDSTDTQYF	TGCGCCAGCAACGGGGAGGATAGCACAGATACGCAGTATTTT
NA	TRBV18	TRBJ2-2	13	NA	CASSPRDTGELFF	TGTGCCAGCTCACCGAGAGACACCGGGGAGCTGTTTTTT
NA	TRBV14	TRBJ2-1	15	TRBD1	CASSQDWDRSNEQFF	TGTGCCAGCAGCCAAGACTGGGACAGATCCAATGAGCAGTTCTTC
NA	TRBV18	TRBJ2-3	16	TRBD2	CASSPPGLGGTDTQYF	TGTGCCAGCTCACCACCGGGACTAGGGGGTACAGATACGCAGTATTTT
once	TRBV5-6	TRBJ1-1	12	NA	CASSLRNTEAFF	TGTGCCAGCAGCTTAAGAAACACTGAAGCTTTCTTT
NA	TRBV6-5	TRBJ2-1	13	NA	CASLREPLVEQFF	TGTGCCAGCTTGAGGGAACCCTTGGTTGAGCAGTTCTTC
NA	TRBV24-1	TRBJ2-7	13	NA	CATSDFGSREQYF	TGTGCCACCAGTGATTTTGGTAGTAGGGAGCAGTACTTC
once	TRBV25-1	TRBJ2-7	14	NA	CASSEWDMSTEQYF	TGTGCCAGCAGTGAATGGGACATGTCTACCGAGCAGTACTTC
few	TRBV2	TRBJ1-1	11	NA	CATDVQTEAFF	TGTGCCACCGACGTCCAGACTGAAGCTTTCTTT
NA	TRBV6-2/TRBV6-3	TRBJ2-5	14	NA	CASSYYGGEETQYF	TGTGCCAGCAGTTATTATGGAGGGGAAGAGACCCAGTACTTC
once	TRBV19	TRBJ2-3	12	NA	CASSLNTDTQYF	TGTGCCAGTAGTCTCAACACAGATACGCAGTATTTT
NA	TRBV5-5	TRBJ1-2	15	NA	CASSLRRHLGLGYTF	TGTGCCAGCAGCTTGAGGAGACACTTGGGCTTGGGCTACACCTTC
NA	TRBV24-1	TRBJ2-2	13	TRBD1	CATRDRGTGELFF	TGTGCCACCAGGGACAGGGGGACCGGGGAGCTGTTTTTT
NA	TRBV6-1	TRBJ1-4	16	NA	CASSDLGGFSHEKLFF	TGTGCCAGCAGTGACCTAGGGGGTTTTTCGCATGAAAAACTGTTTTTT
NA	TRBV5-8	TRBJ2-7	20	TRBD1	CASSGDRGANEHNLSYEQYF	TGTGCCAGCAGCGGCGACAGGGGAGCAAACGAACATAATTTATCCTACGAGCAGTACTTC
NA	TRBV6-1	TRBJ2-3	16	NA	CASSEATVASTDTQYF	TGTGCCAGCAGTGAAGCGACCGTCGCTAGCACAGATACGCAGTATTTT
NA	TRBV7-2	TRBJ2-2	14	TRBD1	CASSSTGSTGELFF	TGTGCCAGCAGCTCGACAGGGAGCACCGGGGAGCTGTTTTTT
once	TRBV2	TRBJ1-3	15	NA	CASIADSLVWSTIYF	TGTGCCAGCATTGCGGACAGTCTTGTCTGGAGCACCATATATTTT
NA	TRBV15	TRBJ2-7	14	NA	CATSRVVFSYEQYF	TGTGCCACCAGCAGAGTAGTCTTTTCCTACGAGCAGTACTTC
NA	TRBV5-6	TRBJ2-5	13	TRBD1	CASSFGRGSTQYF	TGTGCCAGCAGCTTTGGCAGGGGGTCGACCCAGTACTTC
NA	TRBV18	TRBJ2-7	15	NA	CASSHKDSKDYEQYF	TGTGCCAGCTCACACAAAGACAGTAAGGACTACGAGCAGTACTTC
NA	TRBV24-1	TRBJ1-2	15	NA	CATSDSSEGGYGYTF	TGTGCCACCAGTGATTCAAGTGAGGGGGGCTATGGCTACACCTTC
NA	TRBV6-6	TRBJ1-5	12	NA	CASAGGNQPQHF	TGTGCCAGCGCGGGTGGCAATCAGCCCCAGCATTTT
NA	TRBV11-2	TRBJ1-3	15	TRBD1	CASSSYRGSGNTIYF	TGTGCCAGCAGCTCGTACAGGGGCTCGGGAAACACCATATATTTT
NA	TRBV29-1	TRBJ2-1	17	TRBD2	CSVEWLAGASSYNEQFF	TGCAGCGTTGAATGGCTAGCGGGAGCGAGCTCCTACAATGAGCAGTTCTTC
NA	TRBV5-4	TRBJ2-7	15	NA	CASSLVGGGANEQYF	TGTGCCAGCAGCTTGGTTGGTGGGGGAGCCAACGAGCAGTACTTC
NA	TRBV7-9	TRBJ2-5	19	TRBD1	CASSLRRLARQGDGETQYF	TGTGCCAGCAGCTTAAGGCGCCTAGCTCGACAGGGCGACGGGGAGACCCAGTACTTC
once	TRBV11-2	TRBJ2-3	13	NA	CASSLTGGDTQYF	TGTGCCAGCAGCCTTACCGGAGGGGATACGCAGTATTTT
NA	TRBV19	TRBJ1-2	13	TRBD1	CASRDRGQNGYTF	TGTGCCAGCAGGGACAGGGGGCAGAATGGCTACACCTTC
NA	TRBV18	TRBJ2-1	17	NA	CASSPETRSRTYNEQFF	TGTGCCAGCTCACCGGAAACTCGGTCCAGGACCTACAATGAGCAGTTCTTC
NA	TRBV2	TRBJ1-4	12	NA	CASSVWNEKLFF	TGTGCCAGCAGTGTTTGGAATGAAAAACTGTTTTTT
once	TRBV27	TRBJ1-1	13	NA	CASSLQGNTEAFF	TGTGCCAGCAGTTTACAGGGGAACACTGAAGCTTTCTTT
NA	TRBV4-1	TRBJ1-3	16	NA	CASSLTYGTSTNTIYF	TGCGCCAGCAGCCTTACCTATGGGACATCCACAAACACCATATATTTT
NA	TRBV18	TRBJ2-1	18	TRBD2	CASSPRQASGSVSNEQFF	TGTGCCAGCTCTCCCCGGCAGGCTAGCGGGAGTGTTTCCAATGAGCAGTTCTTC
NA	TRBV6-5	TRBJ2-1	15	TRBD2	CASSYGGGRSNEQFF	TGTGCCAGCAGTTACGGCGGCGGGAGGTCTAATGAGCAGTTCTTC
NA	TRBV6-5	TRBJ1-2	13	TRBD1	CASSLDRGYGYTF	TGTGCCAGCAGCTTAGACAGGGGATATGGCTACACCTTC
NA	TRBV4-1	TRBJ1-2	17	NA	CASSQEGGPAIGYGYTF	TGCGCCAGCAGCCAAGAGGGGGGCCCGGCCATAGGCTATGGCTACACCTTC
NA	TRBV6-5	TRBJ2-2	13	NA	CASSRENTGELFF	TGTGCCAGCAGTAGGGAGAACACCGGGGAGCTGTTTTTT
NA	TRBV3-1/TRBV3-2	TRBJ1-1	11	NA	CASSSTAEAFF	TGTGCCAGCAGCTCTACAGCTGAAGCTTTCTTT
NA	TRBV14	TRBJ1-2	13	NA	CASSQSLTNGYTF	TGTGCCAGCAGCCAGAGCTTGACAAATGGCTACACCTTC
NA	TRBV7-8	TRBJ2-4	13	NA	CASSSHGGNIQYF	TGTGCCAGCAGCTCCCATGGGGGAAACATTCAGTACTTC
NA	TRBV7-9	TRBJ2-1	15	TRBD2	CASSPGGGRYNEQFF	TGTGCCAGCAGCCCCGGGGGGGGGCGCTACAATGAGCAGTTCTTC
NA	TRBV5-6	TRBJ1-1	13	NA	CASSLWGSAEAFF	TGTGCCAGCAGCTTATGGGGGAGCGCTGAAGCTTTCTTT
NA	TRBV7-9	TRBJ2-5	15	TRBD2	CASSPLGGRQETQYF	TGTGCCAGCAGCCCCCTGGGCGGGAGACAAGAGACCCAGTACTTC
few	TRBV4-2	TRBJ2-1	16	TRBD2	CASSQEGLVASGEQFF	TGTGCCAGCAGCCAAGAGGGACTAGTTGCGTCGGGTGAGCAGTTCTTC
NA	TRBV7-9	TRBJ2-5	15	NA	CASSFGQGQQETQYF	TGTGCCAGCAGCTTTGGCCAGGGCCAACAAGAGACCCAGTACTTC
few	TRBV5-1	TRBJ1-5	13	NA	CASSTGLNQPQHF	TGCGCCAGCAGCACGGGACTCAATCAGCCCCAGCATTTT
NA	TRBV7-9	TRBJ2-1	19	TRBD1	CASSLSRTGDRGSYNEQFF	TGTGCCAGCAGCTTATCGCGGACAGGGGACCGGGGCTCCTACAATGAGCAGTTCTTC
NA	TRBV6-5	TRBJ1-5	13	NA	CASGGVSNQPQHF	TGTGCCAGCGGGGGGGTAAGCAATCAGCCCCAGCATTTT